The next 23 T cell receptor beta chains were all read from a single sample in a study of cytomegalovirus exposure and HLA in healthy donors. In the PCR, 60 Vbeta and 13 Jbeta primers were used. TCRdb's copy holds only in-frame clones and misses some; the assay was immunoSEQ multiplex PCR. The data show about 160,000 clones, more than 70% seen once. Source material: PBMCs. Every receptor here comes from a male donor in good health and CMV-seropositive.

V is TRBV30 and J is TRBJ1-3; maybe TRBD1 (5 bases). The germline V gene encodes CDR1 GTSNPN and CDR2 SVGIG (reference sequence). The length of the CDR3 is 14 residues. The V gene lost 4 bases and the J gene lost 5 bases, with 15 bases spanning the gap. The CDR3 protein is CAWNDRRGRNTIYF. CDR3 nucleotide sequence: TGTGCCTGGAACGACAGAAGGGGTAGAAACACCATATATTTT.

The chain is built from TRBV18 and TRBJ2-7; D may be TRBD1 (5 bases). Germline lookup yields CDR1 KGHSH and CDR2 LQKENI. V lost 6 bases and J 1 base, leaving 13 bases between the germline ends. This CDR3 has 14 residues. The CDR3 region has the DNA TGTGCCAGCTCGCTAGGGGAAGAATCCTACGAGCAGTACTTC. Protein sequence: CASSLGEESYEQYF.

This rearrangement joins TRBV7-2 to TRBJ2-5, with D tentatively TRBD1 (6 bases). Trimming removed 1 base from V and 1 base from J, with 7 bases in between. CDR3 length: 14 amino acids. Germline values: CDR1 SGHTA, CDR2 FQGNSA. The CDR3 DNA is TGTGCCAGCAGCTTAGAAGGGGGCCAAGAGACCCAGTACTTC. Translated: CASSLEGGQETQYF.

The V call is TRBV7-9, the J call TRBJ2-1, with D possibly being TRBD1 (5 bases). The V end lost 10 bases, the J end lost 2 bases, and 15 bases lay between the germline ends. From germline, CDR1 is SEHNR and CDR2 FQNEAQ (reference sequence). The CDR3 sequence is 14 residues long. The CDR3 loop is CATPGAGTYNEQFF. CDR3 DNA: TGTGCCACCCCTGGGGCAGGGACCTACAATGAGCAGTTCTTC.

This clone appeared a few times. This chain uses TRBV4-3 with TRBJ1-4; maybe TRBD1 (5 bases). This CDR3 contains 15 residues. V lost 4 bases, J lost 3 bases, and 12 bases lay in between. Germline assignment: CDR1 LGHNA and CDR2 YSLEER. CDR3 residues: CASSRGDSSNEKLFF. The CDR3 DNA follows: TGCGCCAGCAGCCGGGGTGACAGCTCTAATGAAAAACTGTTTTTT.

This chain joins TRBV7-9 and TRBJ2-7; maybe TRBD2 (5 bases). The CDR3 is 15 amino acids. Germline CDR1 and CDR2: SEHNR and FQNEAQ (reference sequence). Trimming shortened V by 3 bases and J by 3 bases, and 15 bases separated the two germline ends. For the CDR3, the DNA is TGTGCCAGCAGCTTCCCCGGGGAACCGGGCTACGAGCAGTACTTC. Its protein is CASSFPGEPGYEQYF.

This chain connects TRBV11-2 to TRBJ2-6, with a weak D call TRBD1 (5 bases). Germline values: CDR1 SGHAT, CDR2 FQNNGV. The CDR3 runs to 16 residues. Between the trimmed V and J ends, which lost 5 bases and 2 bases, there was a span of 13 bases. The CDR3 spells CASSLLGAAGANVLTF. As DNA, the CDR3 is TGTGCCAGCAGCCTTTTAGGGGCAGCTGGGGCCAACGTCCTGACTTTC.

The chain is built from TRBV18 and TRBJ2-7, with 9 bases fitting TRBD2. The CDR3 runs 19 residues. Germline assignment: CDR1 KGHSH and CDR2 LQKENI. The V and J ends lost 0 bases and 0 bases, in that order; junction bases with no gene match: 12. The CDR3 DNA sequence: TGTGCCAGCTCACCACCGAGGGGGTACCGACTAGCGGACTCCTACGAGCAGTACTTC. Translation: CASSPPRGYRLADSYEQYF.

Note on this clone: Its ends do not fully match the called genes, so a read error is possible. Distinct nucleotide sequences in the sample also encode this CDR3. The chain carries TRBV4-1 and TRBJ1-6; 7 bases map to TRBD1. The CDR3 extends over 14 amino acids. CDR1 and CDR2 (germline): MGHRA, YSYEKL. CDR3 sequence (DNA): TGCGCCAGCAGCCCACAGGGGAATAATTCGCCCCTCCACTTT. Translation: CASSPQGNNSPLHF.

The genes are TRBV19 and TRBJ1-2; 8 positions agree with TRBD1. This CDR3 comprises 13 residues. Germline values: CDR1 LNHDA, CDR2 SQIVND (reference sequence). V trimming: 10 bases; J trimming: 8 bases; junction bases outside the gene matches: 12. The CDR3 region is CATRTGGSGGYTF. CDR3 DNA sequence: TGTGCCACTCGAACAGGGGGTTCGGGGGGCTACACCTTC.

This clone was seen a handful of times. The V gene is TRBV5-1, the J gene TRBJ1-6; D might be TRBD1 (5 bases). CDR3 length: 14 amino acids. The germline V gene encodes CDR1 SGHRS and CDR2 YFSETQ. The V end lost 5 bases, the J end lost 9 bases, and 15 bases lay between the germline ends. CDR3 bases: TGCGCCAGCAGTGGGGCAGGGCCCTTTTCACCCCTCCACTTT. Its translation is CASSGAGPFSPLHF.

This clone was detected a few times. The chain joins TRBV6-6 to TRBJ2-3; D possibly corresponds to TRBD1 (5 bases). CDR1 and CDR2 from the germline V gene are MNHNY and SVGAGI (reference sequence). The V and J ends lost 6 bases and 6 bases respectively, with 22 bases between them. The CDR3 runs to 16 residues. The CDR3 is CASSPGWGRMEDTQYF. Written as DNA, the CDR3 is TGTGCCAGCAGCCCCGGGTGGGGCCGGATGGAGGATACGCAGTATTTT.

This chain uses TRBV7-8 with TRBJ2-5; 9 nucleotides agree with TRBD1. The J call is uncertain, as TRBJ2-7 better fits the DNA end. Germline CDR1 SGHVS, CDR2 FQNEAQ. The CDR3 spans 14 residues. This CDR3 is CASKRPTGGYEQYF. Here the CDR3 DNA reads TGTGCCAGCAAAAGGCCGACAGGGGGCTACGAGCAGTACTTC.

This chain joins TRBV5-4 and TRBJ2-2; D is possibly TRBD1 (6 bases). The V gene's germline CDR1 is SGHNT and CDR2 YYREEE (reference sequence). V lost 4 bases to trimming and J lost 3 bases, with 16 bases between them. The length of the CDR3 is 16 residues. The DNA of the CDR3 is TGTGCCAGCAGCACCATCACAGGGCGCGACACCGGGGAGCTGTTTTTT. Encoded protein: CASSTITGRDTGELFF.

The chain carries TRBV6-5 and TRBJ2-7; 10 positions agree with TRBD2. Per germline, CDR1 MNHEY and CDR2 SVGAGI. The CDR3 contains 14 residues. Germline trimming cut 6 bases from V and 6 bases from J; bases unmatched to any gene: 8. The CDR3 loop is CASSRTSGGSEQYF. For the CDR3, the DNA is TGTGCCAGCAGCCGGACTAGCGGTGGCTCCGAGCAGTACTTC.

The chain has TRBV15 and TRBJ2-2; 15 positions agree with TRBD2. With 3 bases clipped from V and 4 bases from J, the junction kept 3 bases outside the gene matches. The CDR3 totals 17 residues. The V gene's germline CDR1 is LNHNV and CDR2 YYDKDF (reference sequence). CDR3 nucleotide sequence: TGTGCCACCAGCAGGGGACTAGCGGGAGGTATCACCGGGGAGCTGTTTTTT. Translating it yields CATSRGLAGGITGELFF.

This rearrangement joins TRBV19 to TRBJ1-1; 8 bases line up with TRBD1. Germline values: CDR1 LNHDA, CDR2 SQIVND (reference sequence). This CDR3 contains 16 residues. V dropped 3 bases and J dropped 4; count of bases not matched to a gene: 10. DNA of the CDR3: TGTGCCAGTAGTATGTGGTTGCCAGGGGGCTTCACTGAAGCTTTCTTT. Amino acids: CASSMWLPGGFTEAFF.

The rearrangement joins TRBV15 to TRBJ1-2; D may be TRBD1 (5 bases). The CDR3 spans 16 residues. V was trimmed by 4 bases and J by 8 bases, leaving 23 bases between them. CDR1 is LNHNV, CDR2 YYDKDF, per germline (reference sequence). CDR3 DNA: TGTGCCACCAGCACTGAGGCGGGAAGTCAGGGAAAAGGCTACACCTTC. Encoded protein: CATSTEAGSQGKGYTF.

The gene calls are TRBV7-9 and TRBJ1-3, with D unresolved. Trimming stripped 4 bases from V and 4 bases from J, with 11 bases between. The CDR3 runs 14 residues. Per the germline V gene, CDR1 is SEHNR and CDR2 is FQNEAQ (reference sequence). The CDR3 region has the DNA TGTGCCAGCAGCTCCCCCCCCTCCGGAAACACCATATATTTT. Translation gives CASSSPPSGNTIYF.

This clone was counted between two and nine times. The CDR3 DNA is TGTGCCAGCAGCTTAGTAGGGGGAGCGGTATACAATGAGCAGTTCTTC. Its translation: CASSLVGGAVYNEQFF. The chain couples TRBV7-9 to TRBJ2-1; perhaps TRBD1 as D (6 bases). Germline loops: CDR1 SEHNR, CDR2 FQNEAQ (reference sequence). Trimming left V 1 base short and J 4 bases short, with 14 bases between. The CDR3 loop spans 16 amino acids.

Comment on this clone: This sample also contains other DNA sequences that code for the same CDR3. This sequence joins TRBV9 and TRBJ2-1; 11 bases align to TRBD2. CDR3 size: 15 residues. Losses at the gene ends were 0 bases for V and 8 bases for J; bases not matched to a gene: 4. Germline V gives CDR1 SGDLS, CDR2 YYNGEE. The CDR3 here is CASSVGLAGGHEQFF. The CDR3, as DNA: TGTGCCAGCAGCGTAGGGCTAGCGGGAGGTCATGAGCAGTTCTTC. The full variable domain, in which reference TRBV9 and TRBJ2-1 provide the parts outside the CDR3, is DSGVTQTPKHLITATGQRVTLRCSPRSGDLSVYWYQQSLDQGLQFLIQYYNGEERAKGNILERFSAQQFPDLHSELNLSSLELGDSALYFCASSVGLAGGHEQFFGPGTRLTVL.

This clone was picked up a small number of times. In the same sample, other DNA sequences code for this CDR3. V is TRBV5-6 and J is TRBJ2-7, with a weak D call TRBD1 (5 bases). V was clipped by 0 bases and J by 1 base, with 5 bases between them. The CDR3 runs to 13 residues. The germline V gene encodes CDR1 SGHDT and CDR2 YYEEEE. The CDR3 loop is CASSLGQSYEQYF. DNA for the CDR3: TGTGCCAGCAGCTTGGGACAGTCCTACGAGCAGTACTTC.

The chain links TRBV15 to TRBJ1-2; no reliable D call. Deletions cut 3 bases from V and 0 bases from J, with 8 bases between. The CDR3 totals 14 residues. From germline, CDR1 is LNHNV and CDR2 YYDKDF (reference sequence). The CDR3 nucleotides are TGTGCCACCAGCAGGCCACAGACTAACTATGGCTACACCTTC. The encoded protein is CATSRPQTNYGYTF.